The TCR beta chain under discussion was sequenced for a study of blood T cell repertoires in COVID-19. Assay: immunoSEQ multiplex PCR; the TCRdb copy retains only in-frame clones and omits some. The table has around 81,000 clones, 80% to 90% seen once. Trimming pared 0 bases from V and 1 base from J, leaving 6 bases between. Germline CDR1 is SEHNR and CDR2 is FQNEAQ (reference sequence). This CDR3 comprises 14 residues. The origin of this receptor is a woman of 80 years or more with acute or convalescent COVID-19. Sequenced input: peripheral blood. This sequence joins TRBV7-9 and TRBJ1-1; no clear D. The CDR3 sequence: CASSLAAGNTEAFF. DNA for the CDR3: TGTGCCAGCAGCTTAGCGGCAGGGAACACTGAAGCTTTCTTT.